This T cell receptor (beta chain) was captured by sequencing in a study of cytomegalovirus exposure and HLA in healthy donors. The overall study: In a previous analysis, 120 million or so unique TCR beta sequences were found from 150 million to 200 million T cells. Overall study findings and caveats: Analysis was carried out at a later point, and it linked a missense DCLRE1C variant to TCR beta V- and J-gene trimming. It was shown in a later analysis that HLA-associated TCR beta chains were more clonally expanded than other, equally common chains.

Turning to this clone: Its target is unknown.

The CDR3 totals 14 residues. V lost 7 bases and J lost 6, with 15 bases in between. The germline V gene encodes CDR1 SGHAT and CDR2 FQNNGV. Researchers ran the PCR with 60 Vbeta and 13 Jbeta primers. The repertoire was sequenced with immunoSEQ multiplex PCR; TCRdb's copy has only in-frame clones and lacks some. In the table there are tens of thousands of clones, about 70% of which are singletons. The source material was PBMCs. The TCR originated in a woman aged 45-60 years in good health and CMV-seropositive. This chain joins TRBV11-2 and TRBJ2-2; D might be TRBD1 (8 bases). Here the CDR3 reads CASNDRGGAGELFF. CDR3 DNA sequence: TGTGCCAGCAATGACAGGGGAGGGGCCGGGGAGCTGTTTTTT.